This T cell receptor (beta chain) is from a study of T cell responses to AZD1222 COVID-19 vaccine (dated by TCRdb to the early 2020s). Broadly, across the study: TCR sequencing covered some 240 trial participants: roughly 200 given two doses of AZD1222 and around 26 given two doses of MenACWY control vaccine. Trial participants were enrolled into age subgroups of 18-55, 56-69 and 70-plus years, which contained 148, 28 and 57 TCR-sequenced participants, respectively.

What this sample's time point label stands for: about 28 days (+/-7) after the second vaccine dose. Because spike-specific TCR depth and breadth did not differ between the two schedules, AZD1222 recipients who got a second dose at roughly 4 weeks were pooled with those who got a second dose at roughly 12 weeks. Samples from vaccinated people were obtained from the UK trials COV001 and COV002, which included a single-blind randomized controlled phase 2/3 trial of AZD1222 (ChAdOx1 nCoV-19) in healthy adults. For TCRbeta chain sequencing, PBMC samples from trial participants were taken at day 0 and at day 28 after the second dose. Comments on this clone: No cognate antigen has been identified for it. Per-nucleotide qualities are absent, and no much larger clonotype sits a single base away. Other DNA sequences of this sample code for an identical CDR3.

The CDR3 regions of human TCRbeta chains were analyzed by immunosequencing. Turning to the authors' computational methods: Repertoire TCRs were checked for matches against a reference library of SARS-CoV-2-specific TCRs that had been generated using the MIRA antigen-specificity platform. Breadth meant the fraction of unique TCRs that were SARS-CoV-2-associated, whereas depth meant the fraction of total T cells that were SARS-CoV-2-associated. Using the MIRA data, every spike-specific TCR was mapped to the spike region that the TCR reacted to and assigned to either a CD4 or a CD8 class. Log10-transformed breadth and depth values were compared by one-way ANOVA with Sidak's multiple comparisons tests. Drawn from immuneACCESS, this table holds only the in-frame rearrangements with V and J called that TCRdb kept. Clones are partly lost; checked studies trace under half to an unresolved V gene and leave the rest unexplained. The V and J calls and clone size were taken over from that table, and D and trimming were inferred from the DNA. The sample includes over 95,000 clones, with roughly nine tenths observed a single time. Jointly, the top ten make up 6.5% to 8.5% of the sample.

Broad study findings and their caveats: After two AZD1222 doses, both the breadth and the depth of spike-specific TCRs were significantly higher than at day 0 and than in MenACWY recipients. Reportedly, almost half of the unique spike-specific TCRs recognized epitopes lying outside the regions that are mutated in the B.1.351 and B.1.1.7 variants. In the small 56-69-year group, the increase in depth fell short of significance, most likely because of low power. Participants were mostly white British, with more females than males. The authors suggested clonal diversity may have been underestimated. CD4 TCRs associated with the vaccine covered the entire spike protein, and the dominant responses were in regions 160-218 and 743-854. Because no day 14 peak-response samples were available, the repertoires could be characterized only after the peak T cell response. Conclusions about previously exposed vaccinees are limited because only five to seven AZD1222 recipients were SARS-CoV-2 seropositive at baseline.

V is clipped by 3 bases and J by 2 bases, and the sequence between their germline boundaries is 4 bases long. CDR1 LNHNV and CDR2 YYDKDF are derived from the germline V gene (reference sequence). From cysteine to phenylalanine, the CDR3 is 13 amino acids long. The only DNA kept is the CDR3, 39 bases in frame from the first base. The chain couples TRBV15 to TRBJ1-4, with no confident D gene call. This clonotype originated in an adult who received the AZD1222 COVID-19 vaccine. Sequenced material: peripheral blood, taken 28 days after the second AZD1222 dose. The nucleotide sequence reads as follows: TGTGCCACCAGCAGGGGGACTAATGAAAAACTGTTTTTT. Its protein reads: CATSRGTNEKLFF.